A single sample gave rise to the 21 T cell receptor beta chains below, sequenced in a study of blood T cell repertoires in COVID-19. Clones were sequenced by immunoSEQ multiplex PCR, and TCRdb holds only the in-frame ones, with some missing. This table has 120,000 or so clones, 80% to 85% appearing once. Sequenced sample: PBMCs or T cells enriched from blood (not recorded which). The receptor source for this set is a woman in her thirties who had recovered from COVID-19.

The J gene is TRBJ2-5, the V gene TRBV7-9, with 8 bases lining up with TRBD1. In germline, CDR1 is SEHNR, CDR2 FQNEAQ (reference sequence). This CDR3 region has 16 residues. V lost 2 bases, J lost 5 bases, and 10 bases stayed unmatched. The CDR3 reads CASSLMPRRTGETQYF. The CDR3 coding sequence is TGTGCCAGCAGCTTAATGCCACGCCGGACAGGGGAGACCCAGTACTTC. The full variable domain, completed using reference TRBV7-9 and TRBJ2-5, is DTGVSQNPRHKITKRGQNVTFRCDPISEHNRLYWYRQTLGQGPEFLTYFQNEAQLEKSRLLSDRFSAERPKGSFSTLEIQRTEQGDSAMYLCASSLMPRRTGETQYFGPGTRLLVL.

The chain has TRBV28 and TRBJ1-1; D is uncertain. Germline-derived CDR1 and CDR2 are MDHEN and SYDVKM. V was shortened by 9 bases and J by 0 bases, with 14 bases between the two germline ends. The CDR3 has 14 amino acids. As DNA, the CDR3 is TGTGCCAGTACATCAGGAGGCTTGAACACTGAAGCTTTCTTT. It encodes CASTSGGLNTEAFF.

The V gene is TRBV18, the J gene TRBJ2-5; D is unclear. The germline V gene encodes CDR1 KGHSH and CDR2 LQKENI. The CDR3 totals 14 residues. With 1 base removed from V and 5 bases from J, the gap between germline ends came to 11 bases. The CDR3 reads CASSPRGGSETQYF. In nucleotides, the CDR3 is TGTGCCAGCTCACCACGAGGCGGCTCTGAGACCCAGTACTTC.

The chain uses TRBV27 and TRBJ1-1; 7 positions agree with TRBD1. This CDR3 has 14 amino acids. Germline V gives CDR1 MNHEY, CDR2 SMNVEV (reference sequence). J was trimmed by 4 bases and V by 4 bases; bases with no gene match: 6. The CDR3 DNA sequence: TGTGCCAGCAGTTCCCCTTCAGGGGGCACTGAAGCTTTCTTT. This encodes CASSSPSGGTEAFF.

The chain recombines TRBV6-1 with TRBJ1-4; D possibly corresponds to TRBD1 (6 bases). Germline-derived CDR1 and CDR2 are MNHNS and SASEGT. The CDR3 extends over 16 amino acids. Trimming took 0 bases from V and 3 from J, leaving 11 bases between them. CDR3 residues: CASSEALGGPNEKLFF. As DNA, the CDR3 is TGTGCCAGCAGTGAAGCGCTGGGGGGGCCTAATGAAAAACTGTTTTTT.

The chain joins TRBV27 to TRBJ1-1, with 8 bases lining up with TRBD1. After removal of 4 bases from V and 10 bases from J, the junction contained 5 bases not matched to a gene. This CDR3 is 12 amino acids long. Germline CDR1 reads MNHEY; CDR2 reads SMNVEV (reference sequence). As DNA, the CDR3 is TGTGCCAGCAGTTCGTCAGGGGGCAGAGCTTTCTTT. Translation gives CASSSSGGRAFF.

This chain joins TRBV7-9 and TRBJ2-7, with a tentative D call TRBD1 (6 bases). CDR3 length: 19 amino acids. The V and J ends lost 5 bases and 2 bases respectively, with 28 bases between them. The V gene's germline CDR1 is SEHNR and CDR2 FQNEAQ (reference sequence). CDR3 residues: CASSPPDRINGRGPYEQYF. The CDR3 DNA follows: TGTGCCAGCAGCCCACCCGACAGGATAAACGGTCGGGGCCCCTACGAGCAGTACTTC. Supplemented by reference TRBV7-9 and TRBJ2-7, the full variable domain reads DTGVSQNPRHKITKRGQNVTFRCDPISEHNRLYWYRQTLGQGPEFLTYFQNEAQLEKSRLLSDRFSAERPKGSFSTLEIQRTEQGDSAMYLCASSPPDRINGRGPYEQYFGPGTRLTVT.

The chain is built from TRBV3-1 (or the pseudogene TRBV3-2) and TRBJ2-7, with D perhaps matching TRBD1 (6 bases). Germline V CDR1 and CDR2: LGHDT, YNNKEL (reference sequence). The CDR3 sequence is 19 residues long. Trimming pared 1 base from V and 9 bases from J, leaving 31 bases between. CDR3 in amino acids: CASSQGRRPFSNRVAGQYF. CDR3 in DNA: TGTGCCAGCAGCCAAGGCCGACGCCCTTTTAGTAACAGGGTGGCGGGGCAGTACTTC.

The chain's CDR3 is CASSPTGTGYQETQYF. The CDR3 coding sequence is TGTGCCAGCAGCCCGACCGGGACAGGGTACCAAGAGACCCAGTACTTC. This rearrangement joins TRBV7-3 to TRBJ2-5, with TRBD1 matching 9 bases. This CDR3 region has 16 residues. After removal of 5 bases from V and 0 bases from J, the junction contained 7 bases not matched to a gene. Germline CDR1 and CDR2: SGHTA and FQGTGA.

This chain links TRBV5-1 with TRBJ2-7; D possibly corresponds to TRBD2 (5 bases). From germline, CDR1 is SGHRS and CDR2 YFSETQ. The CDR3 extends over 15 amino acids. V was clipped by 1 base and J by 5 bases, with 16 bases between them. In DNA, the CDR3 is TGCGCCAGCAGCTTGTCAGAGGGTCTGGTTAACGAGCAGTACTTC. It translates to CASSLSEGLVNEQYF.

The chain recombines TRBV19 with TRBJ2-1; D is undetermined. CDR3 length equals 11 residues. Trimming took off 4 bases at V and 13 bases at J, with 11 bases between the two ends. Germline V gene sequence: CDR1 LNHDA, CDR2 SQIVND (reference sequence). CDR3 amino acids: CASSNLFSQFF. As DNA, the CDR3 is TGTGCCAGTAGTAATCTCTTTTCCCAGTTCTTC.

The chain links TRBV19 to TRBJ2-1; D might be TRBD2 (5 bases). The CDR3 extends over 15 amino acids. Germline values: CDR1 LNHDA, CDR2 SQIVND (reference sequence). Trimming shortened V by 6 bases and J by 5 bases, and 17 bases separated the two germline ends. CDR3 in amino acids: CASSPFYGLHNEQFF. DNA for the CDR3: TGTGCCAGTAGCCCCTTTTATGGACTGCACAATGAGCAGTTCTTC.

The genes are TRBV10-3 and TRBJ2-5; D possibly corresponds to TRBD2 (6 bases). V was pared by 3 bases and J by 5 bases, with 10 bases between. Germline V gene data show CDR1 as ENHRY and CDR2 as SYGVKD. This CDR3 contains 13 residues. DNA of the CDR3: TGTGCCATCAGTGACTCGGGGGTTGAGACCCAGTACTTC. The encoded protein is CAISDSGVETQYF.

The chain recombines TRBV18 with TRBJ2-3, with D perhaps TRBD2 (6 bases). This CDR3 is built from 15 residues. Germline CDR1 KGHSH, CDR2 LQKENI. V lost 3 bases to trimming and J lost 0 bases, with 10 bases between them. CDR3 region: CASSPSGPSTDTQYF. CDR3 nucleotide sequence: TGTGCCAGCTCACCTAGCGGACCTAGCACAGATACGCAGTATTTT.

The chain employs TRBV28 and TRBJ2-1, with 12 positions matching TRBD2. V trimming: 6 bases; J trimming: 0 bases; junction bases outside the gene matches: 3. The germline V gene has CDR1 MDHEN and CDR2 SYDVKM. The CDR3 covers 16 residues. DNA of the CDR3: TGTGCCAGCAGCCGGACTAGCGGGAACTCCTACAATGAGCAGTTCTTC. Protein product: CASSRTSGNSYNEQFF.

The CDR3 protein is CASKGTGYSPLHF. CDR3 in DNA: TGTGCCAGCAAAGGGACAGGGTATTCACCCCTCCACTTT. This chain uses TRBV6-5 with TRBJ1-6; 9 bases are a match to TRBD1. The CDR3 spans 13 residues. From germline, CDR1 is MNHEY and CDR2 SVGAGI. V lost 7 bases to trimming and J lost 8 bases; unmatched junction nucleotides: 3.

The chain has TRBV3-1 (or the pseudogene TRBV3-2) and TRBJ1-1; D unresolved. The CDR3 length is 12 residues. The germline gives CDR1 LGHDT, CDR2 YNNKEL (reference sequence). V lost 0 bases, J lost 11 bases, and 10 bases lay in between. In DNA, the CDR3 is TGTGCCAGCAGCCAAGACCCGGGTAGGGCTTTCTTT. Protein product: CASSQDPGRAFF.

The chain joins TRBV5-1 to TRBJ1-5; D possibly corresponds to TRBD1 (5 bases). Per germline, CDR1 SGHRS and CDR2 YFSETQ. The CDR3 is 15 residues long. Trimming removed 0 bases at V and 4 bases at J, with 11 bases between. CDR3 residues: CASSLGGSINQPQHF. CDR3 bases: TGCGCCAGCAGCTTGGGGGGCTCAATAAATCAGCCCCAGCATTTT.

CDR3 nucleotides: TGCGCCAGCAGCCAATTAGGACTAGCGAGCAATGAGCAGTTCTTC. It is translated as CASSQLGLASNEQFF. The chain carries TRBV4-1 and TRBJ2-1; 9 bases are shared with TRBD2. Per the germline V gene, CDR1 is MGHRA and CDR2 is YSYEKL. Trimming removed 2 bases from V and 6 bases from J; junction bases left unmatched: 5. This CDR3 comprises 15 residues.

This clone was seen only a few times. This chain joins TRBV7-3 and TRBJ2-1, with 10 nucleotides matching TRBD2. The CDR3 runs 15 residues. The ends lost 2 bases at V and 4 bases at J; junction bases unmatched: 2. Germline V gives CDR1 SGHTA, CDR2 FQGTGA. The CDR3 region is CASSLLAGGYNEQFF. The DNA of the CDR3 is TGTGCCAGCAGCTTATTAGCGGGAGGATACAATGAGCAGTTCTTC.

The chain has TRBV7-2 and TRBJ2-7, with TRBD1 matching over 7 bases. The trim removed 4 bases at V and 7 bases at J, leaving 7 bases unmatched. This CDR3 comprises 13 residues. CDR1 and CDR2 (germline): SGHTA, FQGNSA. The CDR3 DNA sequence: TGTGCCAGCAGCTCGGGACAGCTCAGGGAGCAGTACTTC. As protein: CASSSGQLREQYF.